These 8 T cell receptor beta chains share one sample of origin, sequenced in a study of T cells in Graves' hyperthyroidism and ophthalmopathy. Authors of the study amplified TCR beta CDR3 regions from RNA transcripts. Primed by the HTBI set, a first-round RT-PCR was run on the TCR CDR3. TCRdb recomputed calls from the multiplex PCR reads with MiXCR, one row per CDR3 protein. The data hold more than 600,000 distinct CDR3 sequences, with about 15% observed a single time. Sequenced: blood. The receptors originated from a man younger than 30 with Graves' hyperthyroidism.

This rearrangement joins TRBV28 to TRBJ2-2; the D gene is possibly TRBD1 (5 bases). Germline V gene lookup returns CDR1 MDHEN and CDR2 SYDVKM. V dropped 6 bases and J dropped 5 bases, with 10 bases sitting between them. CDR3 length: 13 residues. The CDR3, as DNA: TGTGCCAGCAGGCCAGGGATTACCGGGGAGCTGTTTTTT. This codes for CASRPGITGELFF.

This clonotype was counted only a few times. The chain recombines TRBV6-4 with TRBJ2-5, with TRBD1 matching over 7 bases. V shed 5 bases and J 1 base; nucleotides not matched to a gene: 10. This CDR3 has 16 amino acids. CDR1 and CDR2 (germline): MRHNA, SNTAGT. The CDR3: CASSIFDRALQETQYF. CDR3 bases: TGTGCCAGCAGTATTTTCGACAGGGCCCTCCAAGAGACCCAGTACTTC.

This clonotype has ten or more counts. This chain joins TRBV28 and TRBJ1-2; maybe TRBD1 (6 bases). CDR3 size: 13 residues. Trimming took off 5 bases at V and 6 bases at J, with 13 bases between the two ends. CDR1 and CDR2 (germline): MDHEN, SYDVKM. The CDR3 spells CASSEDSGDGYTF. CDR3 nucleotides: TGTGCCAGCAGTGAGGACAGCGGTGATGGCTACACCTTC.

The chain has TRBV7-6 and TRBJ2-7; a weak D match, TRBD1 (6 bases). The CDR3 covers 13 residues. Trimming left V 4 bases short and J 5 bases short, with 12 bases between. Germline CDR1 is SGHVS and CDR2 is FNYEAQ. The CDR3 DNA reads as TGTGCCAGCAGCTATACAGGGACCGACGAGCAGTACTTC. It translates to CASSYTGTDEQYF. The full variable domain, with the rest looked up from reference TRBV7-6 and TRBJ2-7, is GAGVSQSPRYKVTKRGQDVALRCDPISGHVSLYWYRQALGQGPEFLTYFNYEAQQDKSGLPNDRFSAERPEGSISTLTIQRTEQRDSAMYRCASSYTGTDEQYFGPGTRLTVT.

The chain couples TRBV7-9 to TRBJ1-1; 8 bases line up with TRBD1. The junction had 11 bases not matched to a gene; V was cut back by 1 base and J by 4 bases. This CDR3 region has 17 residues. Germline CDR1 SEHNR, CDR2 FQNEAQ (reference sequence). The CDR3 nucleotides read TGTGCCAGCAGCTTAGAAGGTCCAGGACAGGGTGCCACTGAAGCTTTCTTT. Its translation: CASSLEGPGQGATEAFF.

The chain carries TRBV4-1 and TRBJ1-1, with 7 bases matching TRBD1. From germline, CDR1 is MGHRA and CDR2 YSYEKL. The length of the CDR3 is 15 residues. The junction had 5 bases not matched to a gene; V was cut back by 4 bases and J by 0 bases. The CDR3 nucleotides are TGCGCCAGCAGCCGCTCGACAGGGATGAACACTGAAGCTTTCTTT. This encodes CASSRSTGMNTEAFF.

This chain uses TRBV19 with TRBJ2-2; D possibly corresponds to TRBD2 (6 bases). CDR3 length: 15 amino acids. The V gene lost 0 bases and the J gene lost 5 bases, with 10 bases spanning the gap. Germline CDR1 is LNHDA and CDR2 is SQIVND (reference sequence). CDR3 sequence reads: CASSIDRRGTGELFF. CDR3 sequence (DNA): TGTGCCAGTAGTATAGATCGACGGGGGACCGGGGAGCTGTTTTTT.

The V gene is TRBV28, the J gene TRBJ2-7, with 9 bases lining up with TRBD2. The germline V gene encodes CDR1 MDHEN and CDR2 SYDVKM. This CDR3 comprises 16 residues. Trimming at V came to 2 bases and at J to 3 bases, leaving 8 bases not matched to a gene. This chain's CDR3 is CASSLGLAGLGYEQYF. The CDR3 coding sequence is TGTGCCAGCAGTTTAGGTCTAGCGGGACTAGGCTACGAGCAGTACTTC.